This entry features one T cell receptor (beta chain) sequence. Its antigen specificity is not known. No quality values exist for individual bases; no much larger clone is one base distant. At the DNA level, this CDR3 is encoded by other sequences in the same sample as well. The sample belongs to a study of shared clonotypes between healthy human individuals (dated by TCRdb to 2020 to 2022). Describing the broader study: A few men and a couple of women, aged 18 to 49 years, made up the cohort. For each donor, CD4 naive and CD4 memory were each run on three plates, CD8 naive on two plates, and CD8 memory on one plate. To estimate repertoire size and how much clonotype sharing occurs between individuals, the study deeply sequenced the blood TCR repertoires of a handful of healthy adults. Different laboratories and diverse techniques were used to prepare libraries and sequence TCR repertoires, to increase sequencing depth and limit assay-specific biases. Per donor, leukapheresis produced somewhere between about 0.9 and 9.5 billion PBMCs. The paper's findings and limits, for the study overall: Pairwise subsampling indicated that sequencing depth was expected to affect the degree of clonotype sharing among donors. Approximately 5% of naive CD4, roughly 3.5% of naive CD8, roughly 2.4% of memory CD4, and 0.4% of memory CD8 clonotypes were shared across a handful of donors. The small number of donors limited the genetic and exposure-history diversity represented. Sampling was limited to blood, and TCR repertoires in tissue likely differ from TCR repertoires in blood. Rarefaction of sorted-subset datasets indicated incomplete sequencing despite the large sequencing depth. Higher generation probabilities were observed for clonotypes shared by all four sorted-subset donors than for non-shared clonotypes. Naive subsets generally had larger estimated clonotype richness than memory subsets.

Using the deep immunoSEQ assay, TCR CDR3 regions were amplified from genomic DNA by multiplex PCR. For each cell subset, the extracted genomic DNA was distributed evenly across all wells of several immunoSEQ 96-well plates, and each plate served as one replicate. For sorted subsets, 200 to 250 ng genomic DNA, equal to tens of thousands of T cell genomes, was loaded into each replicate PCR. Purified libraries were measured with a Qubit 3.0 fluorometer, size-checked on a Bioanalyzer 2100, and measured again with the KAPA Library Quantification kit. A separate single-read 150-cycle Illumina NextSeq 550 flow cell was used to sequence each immunoSEQ 96-well plate. As for how the authors treated the data: Because the immunoSEQ output included only junctional sequences and no quality scores, the filtering could not be the same as the filtering used for full-length reads. To assign V/J genes and CDR3, sequences were annotated using PyIR, a Python wrapper for IgBLAST v1.9, with IMGT germline references. Reads were filtered out if the reads had weak V/J assignments (E-value above 1e-6), no CDR3, stop codons, out-of-frame junctions, or ambiguous translated residues. V3J clonotypes were defined as sequences sharing the same inferred V gene, J gene, and CDR3 amino acid sequence. To compute the percentage overlap between repertoires, the number of shared unique clonotypes was divided by the size of the smaller repertoire. Three approaches were used to assess repertoire richness: RTK rarefaction, the Chao1 estimator, and Recon v2.1 estimates of unobserved clonotypes. For all TCRbeta clonotypes obtained by the gDNA method from several donors, generation probabilities were computed with OLGA. The immuneACCESS repertoire file appears here via TCRdb, limited to in-frame rearrangements. These files lack a portion of the clones; in checked studies, under half of the deficit traces to unresolved V genes, and the cause of the others is not known. V, J and clone size were drawn from that table, and D and trimming were deduced from the DNA. For this sample there are 2 million to 2.5 million clones; approximately 95% appear just once. The top ten clonotypes cover 0.35% to 0.5% of the sample.

The donors were healthy, HIV-negative adults with no recently reported acute infections or vaccinations. All donors were Caucasian adults living in Nashville, Tennessee, USA. CD4+ T cells were enriched by magnetic negative selection, after which naive cells were positively selected on CD45RA and the negative fraction was taken as the memory subset. Blood was obtained by leukapheresis, after which PBMCs were separated by Ficoll-Histopaque density gradient centrifugation and cryopreserved in liquid nitrogen vapor phase. Analytical flow cytometry was used to check the purity and quantity of every magnetically sorted T cell population. Genomic DNA was isolated from every sorted fraction and measured by UV absorbance on a Nanodrop 2000c. Trimming at the junction amounts to 6 bases on V and 4 bases on J, and the germline ends lie 9 bases apart. The CDR3 spans 12 residues, from the cysteine through the phenylalanine. The retained sequence is limited to the CDR3, 36 bases, with the frame set at the first base. CDR1 and CDR2, per the germline V gene, are MDHEN and SYDVKM.

This receptor was identified in a man in his late teens or twenties in good health. Some clones in this sample may be carry-over from other donors' samples. Recombination joined TRBV28 with TRBJ1-1; no D gene is confidently identified. Input material: naive CD4+ T cells from PBMCs. Per the publication, the cell subset or site label means: CD45RA+ positively selected. For the CDR3, the sequence is CASSLSATEAFF. The nucleotides read TGTGCCAGCAGCCTGAGCGCCACTGAAGCTTTCTTT.